This is a list of T cell receptor beta chains from one sample in a study of CD8 T cell repertoires and HIV-1 epitope variants. Repertoires were generated with immunoSEQ multiplex PCR, while TCRdb's copy carries only in-frame clones and drops some. The profile shows over 5,000 clones, about three fifths of them singletons. Their recognized antigens are unknown. Sequencing was done on a sample of cultured CD8+ T cells derived from PBMCs. These receptors were collected from a male donor with HIV. CDR3s include the opening cysteine and the closing phenylalanine or tryptophan. Each record gives: D gene, V gene, J gene, clone size, CDR3 protein, CDR3 DNA. A D gene is named only where the DNA matches it firmly. Rows may omit the clone size; those that give it use once, few, many or a size class.

TRBD1	TRBV28	TRBJ1-2	-	CASNPTGFGYGYTF	TGTGCCAGCAACCCGACAGGGTTCGGCTATGGCTACACCTTC
TRBD2	TRBV6-6	TRBJ2-3	-	CASSYGLAGGTDTQYF	TGTGCCAGCAGCTACGGACTAGCGGGGGGCACAGATACGCAGTATTTT
-	TRBV27	TRBJ2-7	-	CASSTYGSYEQYF	TGTGCCAGCAGTACATACGGATCCTACGAGCAGTACTTC
-	TRBV19	TRBJ1-3	-	CASSITPGGANTIYF	TGTGCCAGTAGTATCACGCCCGGAGGTGCAAACACCATATATTTT
-	TRBV27	TRBJ2-7	-	CASSRQRTYEQYF	TGTGCCAGCAGTCGACAGAGGACCTACGAGCAGTACTTC
-	TRBV7-6	TRBJ2-1	-	CASSLSGEQFF	TGTGCCAGCAGCTTATCTGGTGAGCAGTTCTTC
-	TRBV9	TRBJ2-2	-	CASSDGLSPLGLGELFF	TGTGCCAGCAGTGACGGCCTTTCCCCCTTAGGACTCGGGGAGCTGTTTTTT
TRBD1	TRBV2	TRBJ1-2	few	CASSDRDRGLGYTF	TGTGCCAGCAGCGACCGGGACAGGGGGCTCGGCTACACCTTC
TRBD1	TRBV7-9	TRBJ1-1	-	CASRILTGDGAFF	TGTGCCAGCAGGATCTTAACAGGGGATGGAGCTTTCTTT
-	TRBV15	TRBJ2-5	-	CATSRERNTGEETQYF	TGTGCCACCAGCAGAGAAAGAAACACAGGAGAAGAGACCCAGTACTTC
-	TRBV6-5	TRBJ2-7	few	CASSRGISGEQYF	TGTGCCAGCAGCCGCGGGATCTCGGGCGAGCAGTACTTC
-	TRBV7-8	TRBJ1-2	medium-sized	CASSLEQGSSYGYTF	TGTGCCAGCAGCTTAGAACAGGGATCCTCCTATGGCTACACCTTC
-	TRBV21-1	TRBJ2-2	-	CASSKPSSPGGGLGDTGELFF	TGTGCCAGCAGCAAACCCTCGTCCCCAGGGGGCGGACTAGGGGACACCGGGGAGCTGTTTTTT
TRBD1	TRBV6-5	TRBJ2-7	-	CASTRTGTGEQYF	TGTGCCAGCACCAGGACAGGGACCGGCGAGCAGTACTTC
TRBD1	TRBV9	TRBJ1-4	-	CASSQTPGQGYEKLFF	TGTGCCAGCAGCCAGACTCCGGGACAGGGATATGAAAAACTGTTTTTT
TRBD2	TRBV27	TRBJ2-1	-	CASRPSGGEAGAHNEQFF	TGTGCCAGCAGGCCGTCCGGGGGGGAAGCGGGAGCCCACAATGAGCAGTTCTTC
-	TRBV7-9	TRBJ1-2	-	CASSSLDGAVYGYTF	TGTGCCAGCAGCTCCCTGGACGGCGCCGTCTATGGCTACACCTTC
-	TRBV4-2	TRBJ2-5	-	CASSQDRVGETQYF	TGTGCCAGCAGCCAAGACAGGGTGGGAGAGACCCAGTACTTC
TRBD1	TRBV7-9	TRBJ1-5	few	CASSTQGVGNQPQHF	TGTGCCAGCAGTACTCAGGGGGTGGGCAATCAGCCCCAGCATTTT